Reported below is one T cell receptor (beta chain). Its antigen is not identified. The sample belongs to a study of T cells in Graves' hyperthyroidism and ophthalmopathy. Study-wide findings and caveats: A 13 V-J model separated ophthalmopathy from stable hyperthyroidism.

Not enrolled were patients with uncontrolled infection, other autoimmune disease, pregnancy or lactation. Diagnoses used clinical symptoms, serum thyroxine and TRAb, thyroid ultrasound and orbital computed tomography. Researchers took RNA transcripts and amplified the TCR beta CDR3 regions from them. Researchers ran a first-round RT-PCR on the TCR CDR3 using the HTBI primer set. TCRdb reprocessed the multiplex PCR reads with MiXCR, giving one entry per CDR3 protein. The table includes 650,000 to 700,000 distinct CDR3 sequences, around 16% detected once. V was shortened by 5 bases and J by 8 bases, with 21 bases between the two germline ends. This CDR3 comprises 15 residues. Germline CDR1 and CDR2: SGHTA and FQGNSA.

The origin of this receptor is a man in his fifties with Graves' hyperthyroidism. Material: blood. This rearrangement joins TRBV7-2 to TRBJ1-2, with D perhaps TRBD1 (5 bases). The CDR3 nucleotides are TGTGCCAGCAGCCGGTCCGGGGAAGGGGTAGGAGGCTACACCTTC. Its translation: CASSRSGEGVGGYTF.